The clone carrying this T cell receptor (beta chain) was counted at least ten times. What it binds is unknown. The record originates from a study of early T cells in non-severe SARS-CoV-2 infection. Study in general: Sequencing was performed on bulk RNA from unsorted whole blood, leaving chains unpaired.

The CDR3 length is 16 residues. V shed 4 bases and J shed 3 bases, with 19 bases lying between them. The germline V gene encodes CDR1 SGHNT and CDR2 YYREEE (reference sequence). Tagging with unique molecular identifiers was applied to individual cDNA molecules. Using its own MiXCR run on the 5' RACE reads, TCRdb lists one record per CDR3 protein. Of 40,000 to 60,000 distinct CDR3 sequences detected, about 6.2% appear once; the ten largest clones hold approximately 6.3%. Broader study findings: Comparison of clonotypes with VDJdb favored anti-spike CD8 responses while missing private and CD4 specificities.

The rearrangement links TRBV5-4 to TRBJ1-1, with a possible D match to TRBD1 (5 bases). The clonotype was recovered from an adult who was a healthcare worker with PCR-confirmed SARS-CoV-2 infection or an uninfected control (not recorded which). The sample in question was whole blood, obtained at baseline. The CDR3 loop reads CASSPGDSTFDTEAFF. The CDR3 DNA sequence: TGTGCCAGCAGCCCGGGAGACAGTACGTTTGACACTGAAGCTTTCTTT.